This T cell receptor beta chain was identified in a study of blood T cell repertoires in COVID-19. Points on this clone: The sample contains more than one DNA sequence encoding this CDR3.

Germline CDR1 is KGHSH and CDR2 is LQKENI. The CDR3 consists of 15 residues. V was pared by 0 bases and J by 6 bases, with 2 bases of the junction left unmatched. In the source study's methods: How many nucleated cells were present was estimated from reference gene primer amplification. Clones were sequenced by immunoSEQ multiplex PCR, and TCRdb holds only the in-frame ones, with some missing. V and J calls and clone size are as listed in that table; D and trimming were resolved from the DNA. The table has approximately 230,000 clones, approximately 84% seen once. Cohorts were determined from participant-reported clinical history. Two negative PCRs, clearance, or symptom resolution had been documented for recovered Cohort 3 donors.

Sequenced input: PBMCs or T cells enriched from blood (not recorded which). The V gene is TRBV18, the J gene TRBJ1-2, with 12 bases fitting TRBD1. This receptor was identified in a man in his forties who had recovered from COVID-19. The CDR3 nucleotides are TGTGCCAGCTCACCACCGGGACAGGGGGCCAATGGCTACACCTTC. The encoded protein is CASSPPGQGANGYTF.